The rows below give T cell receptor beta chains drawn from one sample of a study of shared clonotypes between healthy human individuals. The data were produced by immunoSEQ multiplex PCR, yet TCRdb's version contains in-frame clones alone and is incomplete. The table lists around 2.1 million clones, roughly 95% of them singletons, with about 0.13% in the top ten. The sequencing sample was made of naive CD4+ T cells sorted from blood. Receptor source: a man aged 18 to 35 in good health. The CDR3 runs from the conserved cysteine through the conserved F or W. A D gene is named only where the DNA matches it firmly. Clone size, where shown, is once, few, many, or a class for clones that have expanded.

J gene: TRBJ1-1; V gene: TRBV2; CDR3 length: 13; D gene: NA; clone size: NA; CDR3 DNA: TGTGCCAGCAGGAAACAGGGGAACACTGAAGCTTTCTTT; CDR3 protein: CASRKQGNTEAFF
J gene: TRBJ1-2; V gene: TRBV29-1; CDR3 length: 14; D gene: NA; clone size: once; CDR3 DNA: TGCAGCGTTGGGGTGCCGGGGAATAACTATGGCTACACCTTC; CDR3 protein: CSVGVPGNNYGYTF
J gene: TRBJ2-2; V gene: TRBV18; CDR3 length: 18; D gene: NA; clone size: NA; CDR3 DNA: TGTGCCAGCTCACCATTAATAACGTTCGGGCCGAACACCGGGGAGCTGTTTTTT; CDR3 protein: CASSPLITFGPNTGELFF
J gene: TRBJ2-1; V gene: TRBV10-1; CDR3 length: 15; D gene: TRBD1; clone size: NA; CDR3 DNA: TGCGCCAGCACCCGAGGGGACAGGGACGACAATGAGCAGTTCTTC; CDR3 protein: CASTRGDRDDNEQFF
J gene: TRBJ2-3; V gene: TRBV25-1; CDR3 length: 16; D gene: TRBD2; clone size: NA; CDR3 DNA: TGTGCCAGCAGTGAATTTAGGCTAGCGGGAGCCGATACGCAGTATTTT; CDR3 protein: CASSEFRLAGADTQYF
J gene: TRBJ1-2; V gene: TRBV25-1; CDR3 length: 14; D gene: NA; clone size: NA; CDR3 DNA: TGTGCCAGCAGTGAACGTAGCAGGCCCGATGGCTACACCTTC; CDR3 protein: CASSERSRPDGYTF
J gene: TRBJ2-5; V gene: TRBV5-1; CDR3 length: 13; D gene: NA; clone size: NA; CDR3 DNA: TGCGCCAGCAGGCGAAATAATGTAGAGACCCAGTACTTC; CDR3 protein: CASRRNNVETQYF
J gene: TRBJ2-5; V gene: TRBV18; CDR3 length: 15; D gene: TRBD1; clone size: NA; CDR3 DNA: TGTGCCAGCTCACCACCGGGGACAGGGACAGAGACCCAGTACTTC; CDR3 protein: CASSPPGTGTETQYF
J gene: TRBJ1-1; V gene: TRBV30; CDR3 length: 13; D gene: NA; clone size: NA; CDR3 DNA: TGTGCCTGGAGTGTGGGGGCCAACACTGAAGCTTTCTTT; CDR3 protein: CAWSVGANTEAFF
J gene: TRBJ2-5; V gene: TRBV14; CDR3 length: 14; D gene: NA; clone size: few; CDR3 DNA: TGTGCCAGCAGCCAAGATCGGGTAGGGGAGACCCAGTACTTC; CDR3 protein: CASSQDRVGETQYF
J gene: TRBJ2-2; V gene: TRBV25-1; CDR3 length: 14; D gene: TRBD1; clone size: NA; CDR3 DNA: TGTGCCAGCAGACTACAGGGGGAGGCCGGGGAGCTGTTTTTT; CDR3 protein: CASRLQGEAGELFF
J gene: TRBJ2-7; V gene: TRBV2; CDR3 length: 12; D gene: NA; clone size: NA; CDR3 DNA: TGTGCCAGCACCCTAGGGAACTACGAGCAGTACTTC; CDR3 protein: CASTLGNYEQYF
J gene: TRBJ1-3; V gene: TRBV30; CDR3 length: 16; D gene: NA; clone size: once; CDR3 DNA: TGTGCCTGGAGCTCACAGGGAGCTCTCTCTGGAAACACCATATATTTT; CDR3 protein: CAWSSQGALSGNTIYF
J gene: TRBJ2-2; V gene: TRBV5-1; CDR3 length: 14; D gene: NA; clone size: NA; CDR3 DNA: TGCGCCAGCAGCCTTGGACAGAACACCGGGGAGCTGTTTTTT; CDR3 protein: CASSLGQNTGELFF
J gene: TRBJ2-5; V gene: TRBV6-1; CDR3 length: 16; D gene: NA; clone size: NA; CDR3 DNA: NA; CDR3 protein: CASSEMVRGRQETQYF
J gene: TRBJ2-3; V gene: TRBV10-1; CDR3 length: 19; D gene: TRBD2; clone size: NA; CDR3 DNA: TGCGCCAGCAGTGATTCCGGACTAGCGGGGGGCTGGAGCACAGATACGCAGTATTTT; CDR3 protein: CASSDSGLAGGWSTDTQYF
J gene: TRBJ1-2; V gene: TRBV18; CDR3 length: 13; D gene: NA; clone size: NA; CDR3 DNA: TGTGCCAGCTCACCGGCTCCTAACTATGGCTACACCTTC; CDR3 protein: CASSPAPNYGYTF
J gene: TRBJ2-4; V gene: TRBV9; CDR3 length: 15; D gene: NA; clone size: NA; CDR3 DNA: TGTGCCAGCAGCGTAGAGCCGGGGGCGAAAAACATTCAGTACTTC; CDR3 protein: CASSVEPGAKNIQYF
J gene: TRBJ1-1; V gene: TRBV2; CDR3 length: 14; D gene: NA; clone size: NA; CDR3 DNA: TGTGCCAGCAGCCAGGGACTGTCGAACACTGAAGCTTTCTTT; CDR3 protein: CASSQGLSNTEAFF
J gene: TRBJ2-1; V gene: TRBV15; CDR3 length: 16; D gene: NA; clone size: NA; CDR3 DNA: TGTGCCACCAGCAGAGGAGCAGCCCGTACTACTACTGAGCAGTTCTTC; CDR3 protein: CATSRGAARTTTEQFF
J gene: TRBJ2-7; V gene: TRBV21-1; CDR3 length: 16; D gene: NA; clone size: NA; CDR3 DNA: TGTGCCAGCAACCGGTCCAGGGAGGAAAACCCCTACGAGCAGTACTTC; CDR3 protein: CASNRSREENPYEQYF
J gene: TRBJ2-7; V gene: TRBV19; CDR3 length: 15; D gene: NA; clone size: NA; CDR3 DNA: TGTGCCAGTAGTATCCCCGGTGCGGGGCAGTACGAGCAGTACTTC; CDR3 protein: CASSIPGAGQYEQYF
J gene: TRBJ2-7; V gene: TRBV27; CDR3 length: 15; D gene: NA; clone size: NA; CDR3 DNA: TGTGCCAGCAGCTCTCTAGCGTCTCCTTCCTACGAGCAGTACTTC; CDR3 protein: CASSSLASPSYEQYF
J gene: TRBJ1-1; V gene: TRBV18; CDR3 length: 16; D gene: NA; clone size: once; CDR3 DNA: TGTGCCAGCTCACTCCAGTCCGCGCAGGGGAGCACTGAAGCTTTCTTT; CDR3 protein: CASSLQSAQGSTEAFF
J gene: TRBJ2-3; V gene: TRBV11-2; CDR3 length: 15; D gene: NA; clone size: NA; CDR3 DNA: TGTGCCAGCAGCTCTACGACTAGTTACACAGATACGCAGTATTTT; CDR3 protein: CASSSTTSYTDTQYF
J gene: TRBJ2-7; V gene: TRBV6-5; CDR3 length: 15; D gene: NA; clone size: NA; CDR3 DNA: TGTGCCAGCAGTTACAATTCCGGTTCCCCCTACGAGCAGTACTTC; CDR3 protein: CASSYNSGSPYEQYF
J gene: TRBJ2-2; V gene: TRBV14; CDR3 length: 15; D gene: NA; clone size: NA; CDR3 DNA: TGTGCCAGCAGCCAACAAAGCGGAATCACCGGGGAGCTGTTTTTT; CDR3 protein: CASSQQSGITGELFF
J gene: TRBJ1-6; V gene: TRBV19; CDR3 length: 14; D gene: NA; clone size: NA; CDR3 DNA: TGTGCCAGTAGTATTGGGTCTCGGGATTCACCCCTCCACTTT; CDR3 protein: CASSIGSRDSPLHF
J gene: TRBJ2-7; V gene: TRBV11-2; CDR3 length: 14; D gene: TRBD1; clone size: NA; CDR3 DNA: TGTGCCAGCAGCTTAAAGCAGGGGGTCTACGAGCAGTACTTC; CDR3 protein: CASSLKQGVYEQYF
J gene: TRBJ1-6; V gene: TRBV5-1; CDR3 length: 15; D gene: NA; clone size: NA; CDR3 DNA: TGCGCCAGCAGCTTGGGTCAGGGGCTCAGATCACCCCTCCACTTT; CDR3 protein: CASSLGQGLRSPLHF
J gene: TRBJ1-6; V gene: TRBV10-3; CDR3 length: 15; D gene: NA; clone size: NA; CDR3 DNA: TGTGCCATCAGTGAGTCTGGCGCGGGTTACTCACCCCTCCACTTT; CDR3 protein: CAISESGAGYSPLHF